The 27 T cell receptor beta chains listed next were all sequenced from one sample in a study of T-cell reconstitution after alpha-beta-depleted transplantation in children. This sample's TCRbeta library carried unique molecular identifier barcodes. TCRdb redid the calling of the PCR reads with MiXCR, one entry per CDR3 protein. This sample has roughly 340,000 distinct CDR3 sequences, with 15% to 20% found just once. The sample consisted of PBMCs, mostly from graft donor cells, taken 360 days after TCRalphabeta/CD19-depleted stem cell transplant. The receptors derive from a male patient aged 2-10 years who had a stem cell transplant for acute lymphoblastic leukemia, so the T cells may come from the graft donor.

There are many counts of this clonotype. The J gene is TRBJ1-6, the V gene TRBV7-2, with 7 positions matching TRBD1. Unmatched junction bases numbered 2, after V lost 0 bases and J lost 6 bases. The germline V gene has CDR1 SGHTA and CDR2 FQGNSA. CDR3 length: 15 amino acids. CDR3 nucleotides: TGTGCCAGCAGCTTAGCGGGACAGATTAATTCACCCCTCCACTTT. The encoded protein is CASSLAGQINSPLHF.

A few counts support this clonotype. The rearrangement uses TRBV6-2 or TRBV6-3 and TRBJ2-1; 11 bases agree with TRBD2. CDR3 length: 16 residues. Germline loops: CDR1 MNHEY, CDR2 SVGEGT. Trimming at V came to 3 bases and at J to 7 bases, leaving 8 bases not matched to a gene. CDR3 residues: CASSYGSGRAGNEQFF. The CDR3 DNA follows: TGTGCCAGCAGTTATGGTAGCGGGAGGGCTGGAAATGAGCAGTTCTTC.

The table lists this clonotype with many counts. The J gene is TRBJ2-1, the V gene TRBV9; unclear D gene. Germline CDR1 reads SGDLS; CDR2 reads YYNGEE. The CDR3 runs 15 residues. V was cut by 4 bases and J by 0 bases, with 11 bases left in between. The CDR3 loop reads CASSRTLSSYNEQFF. The CDR3 DNA reads TGTGCCAGCAGCCGGACCCTTAGCTCCTACAATGAGCAGTTCTTC.

There are a few counts of this clonotype. The chain joins TRBV11-2 to TRBJ2-7; 10 nucleotides match TRBD1. The CDR3 is made up of 16 amino acids. V was clipped by 6 bases and J by 1 base; unmatched bases: 9. Germline CDR1 reads SGHAT; CDR2 reads FQNNGV. CDR3 nucleotides: TGTGCCAGCAGGGGACCCGGGACAGGGGTTTCCTACGAGCAGTACTTC. It translates to CASRGPGTGVSYEQYF.

This clonotype was found a few times. The rearrangement joins TRBV6-2 or TRBV6-3 to TRBJ2-3, with D tentatively TRBD1 (5 bases). Germline V gene data show CDR1 as MNHEY and CDR2 as SVGEGT. V shed 0 bases and J shed 0 bases, with 10 bases lying between them. The CDR3 totals 16 residues. The CDR3 region has the DNA TGTGCCAGCAGTTACTCGTCAGGGCCAAGCACAGATACGCAGTATTTT. Protein: CASSYSSGPSTDTQYF.

This chain uses TRBV9 with TRBJ2-1, with a possible D match to TRBD2 (6 bases). V was cut by 0 bases and J by 4 bases, with 14 bases left in between. CDR1 and CDR2 from the germline V gene are SGDLS and YYNGEE. The CDR3 contains 16 residues. The CDR3 loop reads CASSVVGGGTYNEQFF. The CDR3 DNA reads as TGTGCCAGCAGCGTAGTGGGGGGAGGAACGTACAATGAGCAGTTCTTC.

The table lists this clonotype with a few counts. At one boundary the junction diverges from the germline segment, which might be a read error. The rearrangement links TRBV4-3 to TRBJ2-3, with TRBD2 as a possible D gene (6 bases). This CDR3 region has 12 residues. The germline V gene encodes CDR1 LGHNA and CDR2 YSLEER. CDR3 sequence (DNA): TGCGCCAGCAGCCAAGATCGGGGAATAGCGGTGTTC. This translates into CASSQDRGIAVF.

This clonotype ranks as medium-sized. CDR3 DNA sequence: TGTGCCAGCAGCCAAGGTGGGCTGGCTAATGAAAAACTGTTTTTT. This gives the protein CASSQGGLANEKLFF. The rearrangement uses TRBV28 and TRBJ1-4, with D uncertain. Trimming removed 6 bases from V and 3 bases from J, with 14 bases in between. Germline assignment: CDR1 MDHEN and CDR2 SYDVKM. This CDR3 contains 15 residues.

V usage is TRBV29-1 and J usage is TRBJ2-3, with 9 positions matching TRBD2. Germline lookup yields CDR1 SQVTM and CDR2 ANQGSEA. The CDR3 runs to 14 residues. V lost 4 bases, J lost 2 bases, and 4 bases stayed unmatched. The CDR3 region has the DNA TGCAGCGTTGCCCTAGCGGGATTCACAGATACGCAGTATTTT. Protein: CSVALAGFTDTQYF.

Only a few counts were recorded for this clonotype. V is TRBV5-1 and J is TRBJ2-2; the match to TRBD2 covers 12 bases. This CDR3 contains 16 residues. CDR1 is SGHRS, CDR2 YFSETQ, per germline. J was trimmed by 7 bases and V by 4 bases; bases with no gene match: 8. The CDR3 region is CASSRTSGRNGGELFF. As DNA, the CDR3 is TGCGCCAGCAGCCGCACTAGCGGGAGGAACGGCGGGGAGCTGTTTTTT. The full variable domain, its missing parts supplied by reference TRBV5-1 and TRBJ2-2, is KAGVTQTPRYLIKTRGQQVTLSCSPISGHRSVSWYQQTPGQGLQFLFEYFSETQRNKGNFPGRFSGRQFSNSRSEMNVSTLELGDSALYLCASSRTSGRNGGELFFGEGSRLTVL.

V is TRBV6-1 and J is TRBJ2-7; a possible D gene is TRBD1 (6 bases). The CDR3 runs to 13 residues. CDR1 is MNHNS, CDR2 SASEGT, per germline. With 7 bases removed from V and 2 bases from J, the gap between germline ends came to 12 bases. CDR3 sequence (DNA): TGTGCCAGCAAATTCGGGACAACCTACGAGCAGTACTTC. This encodes CASKFGTTYEQYF.

The V and J genes are TRBV6-5 and TRBJ2-5; D gene unclear. Between the trimmed V and J ends, which lost 2 bases and 0 bases, there was a span of 7 bases. CDR1 and CDR2 from the germline V gene are MNHEY and SVGAGI. The CDR3 extends over 14 amino acids. The CDR3 loop reads CASSYNRYQETQYF. CDR3 coding DNA: TGTGCCAGCAGTTACAACCGGTACCAAGAGACCCAGTACTTC.

The V call is TRBV15, the J call TRBJ1-5; 8 bases line up with TRBD1. The CDR3 consists of 15 residues. V was clipped by 4 bases and J by 5 bases; unmatched bases: 7. Per the germline V gene, CDR1 is LNHNV and CDR2 is YYDKDF (reference sequence). CDR3 region: CATSKQGGSHQPQHF. The CDR3 DNA is TGTGCCACCAGCAAACAGGGGGGATCACATCAGCCCCAGCATTTT.

This clonotype was seen at least ten times. J is TRBJ1-1 and V is TRBV4-3; D remains ambiguous. Germline CDR1 and CDR2: LGHNA and YSLEER. This CDR3 is built from 13 residues. V lost 1 base, J lost 2 bases, and 5 bases lay in between. CDR3 region: CASSQGINTEAFF. The CDR3 DNA sequence: TGCGCCAGCAGCCAAGGGATTAACACTGAAGCTTTCTTT.

The CDR3 loop is CASSFWGPQETQYF. The CDR3 DNA reads TGTGCCAGCAGTTTCTGGGGACCCCAAGAGACCCAGTACTTC. This chain joins TRBV12-3 or TRBV12-4 and TRBJ2-5, with D perhaps given as TRBD1 or TRBD2 (5 bases each). V was pared by 3 bases and J by 1 base, with 9 bases between. The CDR3 length is 14 residues.

The V call is TRBV29-1, the J call TRBJ2-5; 7 nucleotides align to TRBD2. Trimming cost V 2 bases and J 2 bases; bases outside gene matches: 5. Germline V gene sequence: CDR1 SQVTM, CDR2 ANQGSEA. CDR3 length: 14 residues. The CDR3 is CSVEIAGLQETQYF. The CDR3 bases are TGCAGCGTTGAAATAGCGGGTCTTCAAGAGACCCAGTACTTC. The variable domain in full, with the rest retrieved from reference TRBV29-1 and TRBJ2-5, is SAVISQKPSRDICQRGTSLTIQCQVDSQVTMMFWYRQQPGQSLTLIATANQGSEATYESGFVIDKFPISRPNLTFSTLTVSNMSPEDSSIYLCSVEIAGLQETQYFGPGTRLLVL.

The chain couples TRBV20-1 to TRBJ2-7; 10 nucleotides agree with TRBD2. Trimming at V came to 6 bases and at J to 7 bases, leaving 9 bases not matched to a gene. Germline values: CDR1 DFQATT, CDR2 SNEGSKA (reference sequence). The CDR3 has 13 residues. The CDR3: CSARTSGVMEQYF. For the CDR3, the DNA is TGCAGTGCACGGACTAGCGGCGTTATGGAGCAGTACTTC.

The rearrangement joins TRBV12-3 or TRBV12-4 to TRBJ1-5; the D gene is possibly TRBD1 (5 bases). The CDR3 sequence is 15 residues long. Trimming cost V 6 bases and J 1 base, with 13 bases left between them. The CDR3 reads CASSSPGPSNQPQHF. The CDR3 DNA sequence: TGTGCCAGCAGCTCCCCGGGGCCCAGCAATCAGCCCCAGCATTTT.

This clonotype was found a few times. The V call is TRBV10-3, the J call TRBJ2-1; TRBD2 matches at 12 bases. The CDR3 is made up of 18 amino acids. The germline V gene has CDR1 ENHRY and CDR2 SYGVKD. The V gene end was trimmed by 6 bases and the J gene end by 3 bases; junction bases not matched to a gene: 12. The CDR3 region is CAISPGTSGYAYYNEQFF. As DNA, the CDR3 is TGTGCCATCAGCCCCGGGACTAGCGGGTACGCCTACTACAATGAGCAGTTCTTC.

This clonotype appeared a few times. This chain connects TRBV7-9 to TRBJ2-5; no clear D. The CDR3 covers 12 residues. Germline V gene lookup returns CDR1 SEHNR and CDR2 FQNEAQ (reference sequence). Trimming took off 6 bases at V and 1 base at J, with 6 bases between the two ends. The CDR3 loop is CASSKRQETQYF. The CDR3 DNA follows: TGTGCCAGCAGTAAACGCCAAGAGACCCAGTACTTC.

This clonotype has more than one count but fewer than ten. This chain uses TRBV5-5 with TRBJ1-2; D is unclear. In germline, CDR1 is SGHKS, CDR2 YYEKEE (reference sequence). The CDR3 sequence is 13 residues long. V was trimmed by 0 bases and J by 4 bases, leaving 7 bases between them. CDR3 bases: TGTGCCAGCAGCTTGGCCGGGTTCTATGGCTACACCTTC. As protein: CASSLAGFYGYTF.

V usage is TRBV7-6 and J usage is TRBJ2-7; TRBD2 might be the D (6 bases). The CDR3 length is 15 residues. V was shortened by 2 bases and J by 4 bases, with 15 bases between the two germline ends. CDR1 and CDR2 from the germline V gene are SGHVS and FNYEAQ. The DNA for the CDR3 is TGTGCCAGCAGCTTAAGGCCCGGGACTCTTTACGAGCAGTACTTC. Its translation: CASSLRPGTLYEQYF.

The V call is TRBV5-4, the J call TRBJ2-7; TRBD2 aligns across 13 bases. CDR3 length: 16 amino acids. The germline gives CDR1 SGHNT, CDR2 YYREEE (reference sequence). After removal of 6 bases from V and 3 bases from J, the junction contained 9 bases not matched to a gene. The CDR3 sequence is CASNLQTSGRFYEQYF. CDR3 coding DNA: TGTGCCAGCAACCTACAGACTAGCGGGAGGTTCTACGAGCAGTACTTC.

This clonotype was picked up a small number of times. The chain uses TRBV27 and TRBJ1-5; D ambiguous. The CDR3 has 15 amino acids. Germline CDR1 MNHEY, CDR2 SMNVEV (reference sequence). V lost 3 bases and J lost 0, with 9 bases in between. CDR3 region: CASSFDGDSNQPQHF. The CDR3 DNA follows: TGTGCCAGCAGTTTCGACGGGGATAGCAATCAGCCCCAGCATTTT.

This clonotype was seen more than once but under ten times. The chain uses TRBV5-8 and TRBJ2-3; 12 positions match TRBD2. V shed 3 bases, J shed 3 bases, and the junction held 8 bases outside the gene matches. The CDR3 is made up of 17 amino acids. CDR1 SGHTS and CDR2 YDEGEE come from the germline V gene. Written as DNA, the CDR3 is TGTGCCAGCAGCTCCACACGCGGACTAGCGGGAACAGATACGCAGTATTTT. It translates to CASSSTRGLAGTDTQYF.

A few counts support this clonotype. In DNA, the CDR3 is TGTGCCAGCAGCAAGGGTCGACTAGCGGGATACACAGATACGCAGTATTTT. Translating gives CASSKGRLAGYTDTQYF. The chain couples TRBV7-8 to TRBJ2-3; 11 bases are a match to TRBD2. Germline assignment: CDR1 SGHVS and CDR2 FQNEAQ. The CDR3 sequence is 17 residues long. Trimming at V came to 5 bases and at J to 2 bases, leaving 9 bases not matched to a gene.

In this sample, this clonotype turned up a few times. CDR3 DNA sequence: TGTGCCAGCGCATATACAGGGGGCCTAAGCACAGATACGCAGTATTTT. Its translation: CASAYTGGLSTDTQYF. J is TRBJ2-3 and V is TRBV28, with 9 bases lining up with TRBD1. Trimming cost V 8 bases and J 0 bases; bases outside gene matches: 9. The germline V gene has CDR1 MDHEN and CDR2 SYDVKM. There are 16 residues in the CDR3.